This entry lists 9 T cell receptor beta chains sequenced from one sample in a study of T cell responses to AZD1222 COVID-19 vaccine. Produced via immunoSEQ multiplex PCR; TCRdb's table is partial and in-frame only. Among 120,000 or so clones listed, roughly 88% were seen once. This material consisted of peripheral blood, taken on day 0 of AZD1222 vaccination. The origin of the receptors is an adult in good health.

This chain links TRBV12-3 or TRBV12-4 with TRBJ2-7; 7 positions agree with TRBD1. Germline trimming cut 6 bases from V and 6 bases from J; bases unmatched to any gene: 5. The CDR3 extends over 12 amino acids. CDR3 in amino acids: CASRLSGGEQYF. The CDR3 DNA is TGTGCCAGCAGATTGTCAGGGGGCGAGCAGTACTTC.

V and J are TRBV7-2 and TRBJ1-4, with a weak D call TRBD1 (5 bases). CDR3 length equals 14 residues. CDR1 and CDR2 (germline): SGHTA, FQGNSA. The V and J ends lost 3 bases and 8 bases respectively, with 13 bases between them. This CDR3 reads CASSFGGAREKLFF. CDR3 bases: TGTGCCAGCAGCTTCGGAGGGGCGAGGGAAAAACTGTTTTTT.

Of note for this clone: The junction differs from germline at one of its ends, possibly a read error. CDR3 in DNA: TGCAGCGTTGAAGATCGGAGGTACCTCTTC. It specifies CSVEDRRYLF. The rearrangement links TRBV29-1 to TRBJ1-2; D unclear. Germline CDR1 is SQVTM and CDR2 is ANQGSEA. The CDR3 sequence is 10 residues long.

The chain couples TRBV6-4 to TRBJ2-6; D is possibly TRBD2 (5 bases). The length of the CDR3 is 13 residues. V dropped 7 bases and J dropped 4 bases, with 8 bases sitting between them. Germline-derived CDR1 and CDR2 are MRHNA and SNTAGT. CDR3 bases: TGTGCCAGCAAGGGAGACGGGGCCAACGTCCTGACTTTC. Translating gives CASKGDGANVLTF.

The chain uses TRBV5-5 and TRBJ2-5, with 10 positions matching TRBD2. The V segment lost 3 bases and the J segment 4 bases; nucleotides outside the gene matches: 3. The CDR3 contains 14 residues. Germline V gives CDR1 SGHKS, CDR2 YYEKEE (reference sequence). CDR3 in DNA: TGTGCCAGCAGCTCCCCTAGCGGGGGAGAGACCCAGTACTTC. Translating gives CASSSPSGGETQYF.

This clone has only one observation. V and J are TRBV11-2 and TRBJ2-1; 10 bases are shared with TRBD2. Trimming removed 2 bases from V and 8 bases from J; junction bases left unmatched: 9. CDR1 is SGHAT, CDR2 FQNNGV, per germline. This CDR3 spans 16 amino acids. CDR3 loop: CASSLLGAGGVDEQFF. CDR3 nucleotide sequence: TGTGCCAGCAGCTTACTGGGAGCGGGAGGGGTAGATGAGCAGTTCTTC.

The rearrangement uses TRBV27 and TRBJ1-5; D is unresolved. Looked up from germline, CDR1 is MNHEY and CDR2 is SMNVEV (reference sequence). V lost 5 bases to trimming and J lost 3 bases, with 11 bases between them. This CDR3 region has 14 residues. The CDR3 region has the DNA TGTGCCAGCAGTGGGGTGGACCACAATCAGCCCCAGCATTTT. Amino acids: CASSGVDHNQPQHF.

The CDR3 loop is CASSLEVLMRGAEAFF. CDR3 nucleotides: TGTGCCAGCAGTTTAGAGGTGCTGATGAGGGGCGCTGAAGCTTTCTTT. The chain couples TRBV28 to TRBJ1-1, with D maybe TRBD1 (5 bases). This CDR3 region has 16 residues. V was trimmed by 2 bases and J by 6 bases, leaving 19 bases between them. CDR1 MDHEN and CDR2 SYDVKM come from the germline V gene.

The genes are TRBV4-2 and TRBJ1-5, with a tentative D call TRBD1 (5 bases). Trimming shortened V by 0 bases and J by 5 bases, and 14 bases separated the two germline ends. The CDR3 runs to 16 residues. Germline CDR1 reads LGHNA; CDR2 reads YNFKEQ. The CDR3 sequence is CASSQDRGSRYQPQHF. CDR3 DNA sequence: TGTGCCAGCAGCCAAGATCGGGGCAGCCGCTATCAGCCCCAGCATTTT.